This T cell receptor beta chain was profiled in a study of beta chain features in type 1 diabetes (dated by TCRdb to the late 2010s). A note on the overall study: No differences in mean age, gender distribution, total cell number or subset yield were found between patients and healthy donors. Across all samples, around 100 million sorted cells were examined, and cell number per subset correlated strongly with RNA yield. The study compared TCRB repertoires of sorted circulating CD4+ T cell subsets between recently diagnosed type 1 diabetes patients and matched healthy donors. Regulatory and stem cell-like memory subsets were obtained from only 8 patients and roughly 8 healthy donors, while naive and central memory subsets were obtained from all 28 donors.

A remark on this clone: Its antigen is unknown. No base quality values were provided; no much bigger clone lies one nucleotide off.

A single peripheral blood draw of about 120 mL on average was collected from each donor into heparinised tubes. Naive, central memory, regulatory and stem cell-like memory CD4+ T cells were sorted on a BD FACSAria II using a panel including CD45RO, CCR7, CD25, CD127, CD95 and CD27. A purity above 98% was achieved for all sorted populations. PBMCs were isolated immediately by Lymphoprep density gradient centrifugation and stained directly without culture. So that batch effects would be minimized, each experiment stained and sorted samples in pairs, pairing one healthy donor with one patient. What the work shows at the level of the full study, not this receptor alone: Because cDNA was sequenced instead of genomic DNA, activated cells with high expression could be over-represented, although the groups did not differ in activation or CD3 levels. A moderate but significant shortening of TCRB CDR3 length was observed in type 1 diabetes patients in all four CD4+ subsets. Shorter templates might have been favored by PCR, but patient and control samples were amplified and corrected together, so both groups would have been affected equally by any skew. Fewer insertions and more nucleotide deletions at VDJ recombination sites were observed in patients with type 1 diabetes, implying thymic rearrangement abnormalities. Only small numbers of individuals were included in the HLA sub-analyses, which left unresolved whether HLA type had any influence on TCRB rearrangement. Naive, central memory and regulatory TCRB repertoires appeared more similar among patients than among healthy donors.

The CDR3 holds 14 amino acids from the cysteine to the phenylalanine. Only CDR3 DNA is held: 42 bases, read in frame from base 1. The junction carries 13 bases between V and J, which are trimmed by 4 bases and 3 bases respectively. CDR1 and CDR2, looked up from the germline V gene, are MNHEY and SVGAGI. The entire isolated RNA was reverse transcribed using the High Capacity cDNA Reverse Transcription Kit, and thus expressed TCRB transcripts were sequenced. Deep immunoSEQ sequencing was applied to naive, central memory and regulatory T cell samples, giving an average of around 4 million total reads per sample. After sorted cells were lysed in RLT buffer, RNA was extracted with DNase-treated RNeasy Micro or Mini kits, with the choice depending on cell number. Each cell subset was processed on its own to prevent cross-contamination, while patient and healthy donor samples were processed together. TCRB sequences were amplified from cDNA with the immunoSEQ multiplex PCR, producing 87-bp fragments spanning the CDR3 region. The amplicons were sequenced using the Illumina HiSeq platform. Turning to the authors' computational methods: Synthetic template baselines were used to correct PCR bias computationally, reads within Hamming distance 2 were collapsed together, and singletons that could not be merged were discarded. Reads were aligned against IMGT to assign V, D and J genes, CDR3 length and insertions or deletions at six rearrangement sites. Within each subset, clonotype counts were normalized to the number of sorted cells before true diversity and Gini coefficients were calculated with the tcR R package. Repertoire sharing was quantified using the overlap coefficient calculated on TCRB nucleotide sequences. TCRdb holds this immuneACCESS table with in-frame rearrangements only. Some clones are missing; in checked studies, unresolved V genes explain under half, and the rest has no known cause. V and J calls and clone size are given by that table; D and trimming were obtained from the DNA. The sample table records approximately 160,000 clones; about 8.5% of these occur just once. In total, the top ten clones hold about 0.6% of the sample.

This receptor chain uses TRBV6-5 and TRBJ2-7; TRBD2 is a possible D gene, resting on 6 matching bases. This TCR came from a man aged 18 to 29 in good health. Material for sequencing was central memory CD4+ T cells from blood. The nucleotide sequence reads as follows: TGTGCCAGCAGTTGGGGAGGCGGCCTCTACGAGCAGTACTTC. Its protein reads: CASSWGGGLYEQYF.